A single sample is the source of the 31 T cell receptor beta chains below, sequenced in a study of human T cells and chemical hapten exposure (dated by TCRdb to the early 2020s). The library came from RACE. The sequencer listed for this sample is NextSeq 500. TCRdb took the public reads, trimmed them with fastp at Q25, ran MiXCR for clone calling and kept in-frame beta chains. Rows with one shared CDR3 protein collapse into an entry with the most common genes and DNA. The sample data list roughly 100,000 distinct CDR3 sequences, and approximately 12% of these were observed just once. The ten biggest clones cover around 1.7% of the sample. The time point label here, explained by the study, means: pre-sensitization, week 0. The meaning of the sample's treatment or condition label: therapeutic diphenylcyclopropenone sensitization with weekly scalp DPC. The sequencing used whole blood, collected in connection with sensitization to the hapten diphenylcyclopropenone (DPC). These receptors all stem from a woman in her forties or fifties with alopecia areata. Some clones in this sample may be carry-over from other donors' samples.

The chain combines TRBV3-1 with TRBJ2-7; D is possibly TRBD1 or TRBD2 (5 bases each). Trimming shortened V by 4 bases and J by 0 bases, and 7 bases separated the two germline ends. Germline values: CDR1 LGHDT, CDR2 YNNKEL (reference sequence). The CDR3 contains 13 residues. This CDR3 reads CASSRGDSYEQYF. The CDR3 nucleotides are TGTGCCAGCAGCCGAGGGGACTCCTACGAGCAGTACTTC.

A few counts support this clonotype. The chain recombines TRBV27 with TRBJ1-1, with unresolved D. V shed 8 bases and J shed 1 base, with 8 bases lying between them. Germline V lookup: CDR1 MNHEY, CDR2 SMNVEV (reference sequence). This CDR3 is built from 12 residues. The CDR3 DNA reads as TGTGCCAGCCGCGAGGGGAACACTGAAGCTTTCTTT. Translated: CASREGNTEAFF.

The chain uses TRBV6-5 and TRBJ2-7; a weak D match, TRBD2 (6 bases). V was cut by 7 bases and J by 3 bases, with 22 bases left in between. Germline CDR1 reads MNHEY; CDR2 reads SVGAGI. This CDR3 has 16 residues. CDR3 residues: CASTKTSRGSIYEQYF. The CDR3 DNA follows: TGTGCCAGCACTAAAACCTCACGGGGGAGTATCTACGAGCAGTACTTC.

This clonotype has more than one count but fewer than ten. The CDR3 DNA follows: TGCGCCAGCAGCCCGAACTCGGGAGCCCACGAACTGTTTTTT. Amino acids: CASSPNSGAHELFF. The J gene is TRBJ1-4, the V gene TRBV4-3; D remains ambiguous. The V gene lost 4 bases and the J gene lost 12 bases, with 18 bases spanning the gap. CDR1 is LGHNA, CDR2 YSLEER, per germline. This CDR3 is built from 14 residues.

This clonotype was counted a few times. The chain couples TRBV6-5 to TRBJ2-1; no firm D call. The CDR3 totals 15 residues. CDR1 and CDR2 (germline): MNHEY, SVGAGI. The ends were cut back, 0 bases at V and 2 bases at J, with 8 bases in the middle. CDR3 loop: CASSYSPEAYNEQFF. The CDR3 DNA follows: TGTGCCAGCAGTTACTCCCCAGAGGCCTACAATGAGCAGTTCTTC.

The gene calls are TRBV5-1 and TRBJ2-2, with 8 bases that match TRBD1. This CDR3 is built from 15 residues. V dropped 7 bases and J dropped 5; count of bases not matched to a gene: 10. Germline assignment: CDR1 SGHRS and CDR2 YFSETQ. The CDR3 here is CASSPDRASTGELFF. DNA for the CDR3: TGCGCCAGCTCACCGGACAGGGCTTCTACCGGGGAGCTGTTTTTT.

The chain carries TRBV27 and TRBJ1-1; D is uncertain. Trimming left V 8 bases short and J 1 base short, with 17 bases between. CDR1 and CDR2 (germline): MNHEY, SMNVEV (reference sequence). The CDR3 contains 15 residues. CDR3 sequence: CASRNWVLGNTEAFF. DNA of the CDR3: TGTGCCAGCCGAAACTGGGTATTGGGGAACACTGAAGCTTTCTTT.

Many counts were recorded for this clonotype. J is TRBJ2-7 and V is TRBV7-6; D gene ambiguous. V was shortened by 1 base and J by 6 bases, with 10 bases between the two germline ends. The CDR3 has 13 amino acids. CDR1 SGHVS and CDR2 FNYEAQ come from the germline V gene. The chain's CDR3 is CASSLGQLSEQYF. In nucleotides, the CDR3 is TGTGCCAGCAGCTTAGGCCAACTCTCCGAGCAGTACTTC.

This chain connects TRBV7-9 to TRBJ2-5, with 7 positions matching TRBD2. CDR3 size: 15 residues. The germline V gene has CDR1 SEHNR and CDR2 FQNEAQ (reference sequence). Trimming took 5 bases from V and 7 from J; bases not matched to a gene: 13. The CDR3 DNA sequence: TGTGCCAGCAGCCCGAAGGGACTACCAGATGTGACCCAGTACTTC. It specifies CASSPKGLPDVTQYF.

The V call is TRBV4-1, the J call TRBJ1-1; D uncertain. CDR3 length equals 13 residues. Germline lookup yields CDR1 MGHRA and CDR2 YSYEKL. The V gene lost 0 bases and the J gene lost 6 bases, with 8 bases spanning the gap. The DNA for the CDR3 is TGCGCCAGCAGCCAAGACTACGGGCCTGAAGCTTTCTTT. Protein product: CASSQDYGPEAFF.

This clonotype was detected only a few times. V gene TRBV5-1 combines with J gene TRBJ2-7; 8 positions match TRBD1. The CDR3 is made up of 14 amino acids. V shed 2 bases and J 5 bases; nucleotides not matched to a gene: 6. Germline V lookup: CDR1 SGHRS, CDR2 YFSETQ. The CDR3 sequence: CASSFGLTGDEQYF. The CDR3 nucleotides read TGCGCCAGCAGCTTCGGCTTGACAGGGGACGAGCAGTACTTC.

The chain couples TRBV12-3 or TRBV12-4 to TRBJ1-1, with D possibly being TRBD1 (6 bases). CDR3 length equals 15 residues. The V gene lost 5 bases and the J gene lost 1 base, with 14 bases spanning the gap. CDR3 sequence (DNA): TGTGCCAGCAGTGCAAGACAGGTCCCGAACACTGAAGCTTTCTTT. Translated: CASSARQVPNTEAFF.

In its sample, this clonotype was seen many times. The rearrangement links TRBV19 to TRBJ2-3; no clear D. Trimming stripped 2 bases from V and 3 bases from J, with 18 bases between. The CDR3 totals 17 residues. CDR1 and CDR2 from the germline V gene are LNHDA and SQIVND (reference sequence). The CDR3 nucleotides read TGTGCCAGTAGTATAAGGTTAGGGCCTCGAGCTACAGATACGCAGTATTTT. Amino acids: CASSIRLGPRATDTQYF.

This clonotype has a handful of counts. This rearrangement joins TRBV12-3 or TRBV12-4 to TRBJ2-4; 9 nucleotides agree with TRBD2. The CDR3 contains 15 residues. Trimming took 3 bases from V and 3 from J; bases not matched to a gene: 3. The CDR3, as DNA: TGTGCCAGCAGTTTGGCGGGAGGGCGCAAAAACATTCAGTACTTC. Residues: CASSLAGGRKNIQYF.

This clonotype was counted ten times or more. This sequence joins TRBV9 and TRBJ2-6, with D hard to call. CDR1 is SGDLS and CDR2 is YYNGEE in the germline V gene. This CDR3 has 16 residues. The V end lost 4 bases, the J end lost 2 bases, and 13 bases lay between the germline ends. CDR3 protein: CASSRHRVPGANVLTF. The CDR3 DNA follows: TGTGCCAGCAGCCGACACAGAGTACCTGGGGCCAACGTCCTGACTTTC.

The J gene is TRBJ1-3, the V gene TRBV6-1; no reliable D call. CDR1 and CDR2 from the germline V gene are MNHNS and SASEGT. Trimming took off 3 bases at V and 8 bases at J, with 2 bases between the two ends. The CDR3 is 10 amino acids. CDR3: CASSEYTIYF. CDR3 sequence (DNA): TGTGCCAGCAGTGAGTACACCATATATTTT.

This clonotype was observed a few times. The chain employs TRBV29-1 and TRBJ2-1, with D possibly matching TRBD1 (6 bases). Looked up from germline, CDR1 is SQVTM and CDR2 is ANQGSEA. This CDR3 contains 14 residues. The V gene lost 8 bases and the J gene lost 7 bases, with 21 bases spanning the gap. The CDR3 region is CSSITGKKGNEQFF. For the CDR3, the DNA is TGCAGCTCTATTACAGGGAAAAAAGGGAATGAGCAGTTCTTC.

This chain uses TRBV28 with TRBJ2-2; 8 bases match TRBD1. Germline CDR1 is MDHEN and CDR2 is SYDVKM. CDR3 length: 14 amino acids. With V trimmed by 2 bases and J by 6 bases, 2 bases remained unmatched. CDR3 sequence: CASSLQGAAGELFF. In nucleotides, the CDR3 is TGTGCCAGCAGTTTACAGGGGGCGGCCGGGGAGCTGTTTTTT.

CDR3 sequence (DNA): TGTGCCAGCAGTCCCACCCAGGGCTCTGAAGCTTTCTTT. Protein: CASSPTQGSEAFF. The V and J genes are TRBV12-3 or TRBV12-4 and TRBJ1-1; possibly TRBD1 for D (5 bases). The ends were cut back, 5 bases at V and 6 bases at J, with 13 bases in the middle. The CDR3 totals 13 residues.

This clonotype turned up a few times. The genes are TRBV28 and TRBJ1-4; D not resolved. Germline V gene sequence: CDR1 MDHEN, CDR2 SYDVKM. The V and J ends lost 2 bases and 11 bases respectively, with 6 bases between them. The CDR3 totals 11 residues. In DNA, the CDR3 is TGTGCCAGCAGTTTAGGCAAGAAACTGTTTTTT. Its translation is CASSLGKKLFF.

This clonotype was counted ten times or more. The chain links TRBV4-1 to TRBJ2-6; D uncertain. Germline CDR1 reads MGHRA; CDR2 reads YSYEKL. V was pared by 2 bases and J by 2 bases, with 13 bases between. The CDR3 has 17 residues. The CDR3 bases are TGCGCCAGCAGCCAAATAGGAACAGCCCCTGGGGCCAACGTCCTGACTTTC. Translating gives CASSQIGTAPGANVLTF.

This clonotype has more than one count but fewer than ten. The V gene is TRBV11-2, the J gene TRBJ2-1; the match to TRBD1 covers 7 bases. This CDR3 has 16 amino acids. With 4 bases clipped from V and 2 bases from J, the junction kept 8 bases outside the gene matches. Germline CDR1 SGHAT, CDR2 FQNNGV. This CDR3 reads CASSSPSGTAYNEQFF. The DNA for the CDR3 is TGTGCCAGCAGCTCTCCCTCCGGGACAGCCTACAATGAGCAGTTCTTC.

This clonotype was counted a few times. The chain carries TRBV28 and TRBJ2-7; TRBD1 aligns across 7 bases. The trim removed 7 bases at V and 3 bases at J, leaving 9 bases unmatched. The germline gives CDR1 MDHEN, CDR2 SYDVKM. The CDR3 has 14 residues. CDR3 bases: TGTGCCAGCAACCAGGGACAGTCCTACTACGAGCAGTACTTC. As protein: CASNQGQSYYEQYF.

The gene calls are TRBV28 and TRBJ2-1; D might be TRBD1 (6 bases). V was trimmed by 5 bases and J by 2 bases, leaving 16 bases between them. Germline-derived CDR1 and CDR2 are MDHEN and SYDVKM. This CDR3 is 16 amino acids long. The CDR3 sequence is CASSPRDTIPYNEQFF. The CDR3 nucleotides are TGTGCCAGCAGTCCCCGGGACACAATACCCTACAATGAGCAGTTCTTC. Full variable domain (remainder filled in from reference TRBV28 and TRBJ2-1): DVKVTQSSRYLVKRTGEKVFLECVQDMDHENMFWYRQDPGLGLRLIYFSYDVKMKEKGDIPEGYSVSREKKERFSLILESASTNQTSMYLCASSPRDTIPYNEQFFGPGTRLTVL.

The chain links TRBV29-1 to TRBJ2-7, with D maybe TRBD1 (7 bases). The CDR3 is 12 residues long. Germline values: CDR1 SQVTM, CDR2 ANQGSEA. V shed 6 bases and J shed 5 bases, with 14 bases lying between them. CDR3 in DNA: TGCAGCGTAGAGGAGGGGGCCCACGAGCAGTACTTC. It is translated as CSVEEGAHEQYF.

The CDR3 reads CASSLNYPSYEQYF. The CDR3 DNA reads TGTGCCAGCAGTTTAAACTACCCCTCCTACGAGCAGTACTTC. The chain combines TRBV12-3 or TRBV12-4 with TRBJ2-7; D unclear. V shed 2 bases and J shed 0 bases, with 8 bases lying between them. CDR3 length equals 14 residues.

This rearrangement joins TRBV4-2 to TRBJ2-3; 11 bases fit TRBD2. The CDR3 sequence is 16 residues long. The J segment lost 3 bases and the V segment lost 4 bases, leaving 6 bases of the junction unmatched. CDR1 LGHNA and CDR2 YNFKEQ come from the germline V gene. The CDR3: CASSPLAGGGTDTQYF. CDR3 DNA: TGTGCCAGCAGCCCGCTAGCGGGGGGAGGTACAGATACGCAGTATTTT.

This chain joins TRBV10-1 and TRBJ2-3; tentative D call: TRBD1 (6 bases). CDR1 and CDR2 from the germline V gene are WNHNN and SYGVQD (reference sequence). The CDR3 sequence is 15 residues long. Trimming cost V 8 bases and J 6 bases, with 21 bases left between them. The CDR3 reads CASGLTGGGVDTQYF. CDR3 nucleotides: TGCGCCAGCGGCCTGACAGGCGGCGGTGTGGATACGCAGTATTTT.

This clonotype was seen more than once but under ten times. This sequence joins TRBV4-3 and TRBJ2-3; D is undetermined. There are 15 residues in the CDR3. V dropped 0 bases and J dropped 4 bases, with 11 bases sitting between them. Germline assignment: CDR1 LGHNA and CDR2 YSLEER. CDR3 DNA: TGCGCCAGCAGCCAAGATCTTAAGATTTCAGATACGCAGTATTTT. It codes for CASSQDLKISDTQYF.

This sequence joins TRBV4-2 and TRBJ2-7; the D call may be TRBD1 or TRBD2 (7 bases each). This CDR3 has 18 residues. Trimming took 1 base from V and 4 from J, leaving 23 bases between them. Germline V CDR1 and CDR2: LGHNA, YNFKEQ. CDR3 residues: CASSQGPATGTAGYEQYF. The CDR3, as DNA: TGTGCCAGCAGCCAAGGCCCAGCAACCGGGACAGCGGGGTACGAGCAGTACTTC.

A few counts support this clonotype. This rearrangement joins TRBV7-2 to TRBJ2-7; no definite D call. Trimming cost V 6 bases and J 2 bases, with 20 bases left between them. Germline CDR1 is SGHTA and CDR2 is FQGNSA. The CDR3 loop spans 16 amino acids. CDR3 amino acids: CASRSPLGTGTYEQYF. The CDR3 bases are TGTGCCAGCAGAAGCCCCCTCGGAACGGGTACCTACGAGCAGTACTTC.